The clone carrying this T cell receptor beta chain was seen just once. This sample also contains other DNA sequences that code for the same CDR3. V lost 1 base, J lost 6 bases, and 5 bases lay in between. Germline V CDR1 and CDR2: MGHRA, YSYEKL. This CDR3 is 12 amino acids long. This record comes from a study of shared clonotypes between healthy human individuals. The method was immunoSEQ multiplex PCR; TCRdb's version includes in-frame clones alone and lacks a portion of them. Here the sample spans about 1,900,000 clones, less than 95% being singletons. CD45RO-negative, CCR7-selected cells formed the naive CD8 fraction, which excluded terminally differentiated effector memory CD45RA+ cells.

The sequence was collected from a man aged 18 to 29 in good health. The V call is TRBV4-1, the J call TRBJ2-3, with unresolved D. The sequenced sample was naive CD8+ T cells sorted from blood. Written as DNA, the CDR3 is TGCGCCAGCAGCCAAGGATGGGATACGCAGTATTTT. Amino acids: CASSQGWDTQYF.